What follows describes a single TCR beta chain. Authors' methods: Amplification with reference gene primers provided the estimates of nucleated cell counts. This table comes from immunoSEQ multiplex PCR, and its TCRdb copy is limited to in-frame clones, with some not included. V and J calls plus clone size are reproduced from that table; the DNA served to infer D and trimming. The profile shows about 59,000 clones, less than 75% of them singletons. This specimen belongs to a study of blood T cell repertoires in COVID-19. Study overall: Specimens from acute and convalescent COVID-19 originated in the United States, Italy and Spain. The analysed material was cDNA or gDNA that came from T cells, B-cell-depleted T cells, or PBMCs.

Source material: peripheral blood. This sequence was found in a woman in her 50s with active or convalescent COVID-19.

Here the CDR3 reads CASSLGEAKNIQYF. In nucleotides, the CDR3 is TGTGCCAGCAGCCTAGGGGAAGCCAAAAACATTCAGTACTTC. The rearrangement uses TRBV3-1 (or the pseudogene TRBV3-2) and TRBJ2-4; possibly TRBD1 for D (5 bases). Germline CDR1 is LGHDT and CDR2 is YNNKEL (reference sequence). The V and J ends lost 4 bases and 0 bases respectively, with 7 bases between them. The length of the CDR3 is 14 residues.